This T cell receptor beta chain was captured by sequencing in a study of OX40 agonist ivuxolimab in advanced cancers. Profiled with immunoSEQ multiplex PCR; TCRdb holds only in-frame clones, not every one. The top ten hold about 0.24% of the sample, which has more than 80,000 clones, about 92% seen once. Study-wide findings and caveats: The authors also found low normalized T-cell clonal expansion in some nonresponders. Among T cells, CD8+ cells averaged more expanded clones than CD4+ cells.

A note on this clone: Its antigen is unknown.

Trimming shortened V by 2 bases and J by 7 bases, and 20 bases separated the two germline ends. The V gene's germline CDR1 is GTSNPN and CDR2 SVGIG (reference sequence). The CDR3 length is 15 residues. The receptor's source is an adult with an advanced solid tumor such as melanoma, head and neck, liver or kidney cancer. The V call is TRBV30, the J call TRBJ1-2; no clear D gene. The input for sequencing was CD4+ or CD8+ T cells sorted from blood, taken in a trial of the OX40 agonist ivuxolimab. CDR3 in DNA: TGTGCCTGGAGTCGACATCGGAGAGCCCTTTTTGGCTACACCTTC. It specifies CAWSRHRRALFGYTF.